These 24 T cell receptor beta chains originate from one sample sequenced in a study of control samples from healthy donors and cancer patients. Using immunoSEQ multiplex PCR, the repertoire was profiled, and TCRdb retains in-frame clones only, with some absent. Counted here are 120,000 or so clones, 80% to 90% occurring once; the ten biggest clones make up less than 9.5%. The sequenced material came from blood. These receptor sequences come from a man aged 40-49 years in good health.

The chain joins TRBV7-6 to TRBJ2-1; D perhaps matches TRBD1 (6 bases). This CDR3 comprises 18 residues. CDR1 is SGHVS and CDR2 is FNYEAQ in the germline V gene. Trimming cost V 3 bases and J 2 bases, with 20 bases left between them. The CDR3 spells CASSLEGTNKGPYNEQFF. The CDR3, as DNA: TGTGCCAGCAGCTTGGAAGGGACAAACAAAGGCCCCTACAATGAGCAGTTCTTC. Variable domain in full (rest from reference TRBV7-6 and TRBJ2-1): GAGVSQSPRYKVTKRGQDVALRCDPISGHVSLYWYRQALGQGPEFLTYFNYEAQQDKSGLPNDRFSAERPEGSISTLTIQRTEQRDSAMYRCASSLEGTNKGPYNEQFFGPGTRLTVL.

Only one count was recorded for this clone. CDR3 nucleotides: TGTGCCATCAGTGAGTCACAAGGACAGGGGATCTCCTACGAGCAGTACTTC. Amino acids: CAISESQGQGISYEQYF. The chain couples TRBV10-3 to TRBJ2-7, with 9 bases matching TRBD1. The CDR3 has 17 residues. V gave up 0 bases and J gave up 0 bases; unmatched junction bases: 6. CDR1 ENHRY and CDR2 SYGVKD come from the germline V gene.

The CDR3: CASSMWVQETQYF. The CDR3 DNA reads as TGTGCCAGTAGTATGTGGGTCCAAGAGACCCAGTACTTC. The genes are TRBV19 and TRBJ2-5; no firm D call. CDR1 LNHDA and CDR2 SQIVND come from the germline V gene (reference sequence). The CDR3 covers 13 residues. Trimming took off 3 bases at V and 1 base at J, with 6 bases between the two ends.

The chain employs TRBV29-1 and TRBJ2-7; TRBD2 might be the D (5 bases). The germline V gene encodes CDR1 SQVTM and CDR2 ANQGSEA. The germline V and J ends were trimmed by 4 bases and 2 bases, with 9 bases remaining between them. This CDR3 spans 12 amino acids. CDR3 nucleotides: TGCAGCGTTGCTTTCGGGACCTACGAGCAGTACTTC. Translation: CSVAFGTYEQYF.

This clone was recorded once. The chain has TRBV9 and TRBJ1-5; D unresolved. This CDR3 is 18 amino acids long. V lost 4 bases and J lost 0, with 20 bases in between. Germline CDR1 reads SGDLS; CDR2 reads YYNGEE. CDR3 loop: CASSPRERHTYSNQPQHF. CDR3 DNA: TGTGCCAGCAGCCCGCGAGAACGGCACACCTATAGCAATCAGCCCCAGCATTTT.

The gene calls are TRBV7-2 and TRBJ1-6; weak D call: TRBD1 (6 bases). The CDR3 spans 18 residues. The ends were cut back, 3 bases at V and 4 bases at J, with 19 bases in the middle. The germline gives CDR1 SGHTA, CDR2 FQGNSA. CDR3 loop: CASSFRGGDFSYNSPLHF. As DNA, the CDR3 is TGTGCCAGCAGCTTTAGGGGGGGCGACTTCTCTTATAATTCACCCCTCCACTTT.

V usage is TRBV24-1 and J usage is TRBJ2-1; 8 positions match TRBD2. The CDR3 is 18 residues long. The V gene's germline CDR1 is KGHDR and CDR2 SFDVKD. After removal of 1 base from V and 0 bases from J, the junction contained 7 bases not matched to a gene. DNA for the CDR3: TGTGCCACCAGTGATTTTGGCGGGGGGCGGAGCTCCTACAATGAGCAGTTCTTC. Translated, it gives CATSDFGGGRSSYNEQFF.

This clone was counted between two and nine times. The V gene is TRBV15, the J gene TRBJ1-5; D unresolved. CDR1 and CDR2 (germline): LNHNV, YYDKDF (reference sequence). The length of the CDR3 is 13 residues. V lost 3 bases and J 7 bases, leaving 10 bases between the germline ends. CDR3 residues: CATSRNPRQPQHF. The CDR3 bases are TGTGCCACCAGCAGGAACCCCCGGCAGCCCCAGCATTTT.

Here the CDR3 DNA reads TGTGCCAGCAGTGCCTCACGGGGGGGAGGTTCCTACGAGCAGTACTTC. Encoded protein: CASSASRGGGSYEQYF. This chain joins TRBV6-2 or TRBV6-3 and TRBJ2-7; TRBD2 matches at 8 bases. This CDR3 is 16 amino acids long. The junction had 10 bases not matched to a gene; V was cut back by 5 bases and J by 1 base. Germline CDR1 is MNHEY and CDR2 is SVGEGT.

The V call is TRBV6-1, the J call TRBJ1-4, with a tentative D call TRBD1 (5 bases). The CDR3 is 15 residues long. Germline values: CDR1 MNHNS, CDR2 SASEGT. V was cut by 2 bases and J by 2 bases, with 9 bases left in between. The CDR3 here is CASSESAGTNEKLFF. The CDR3 bases are TGTGCCAGCAGTGAATCGGCAGGGACTAATGAAAAACTGTTTTTT.

The chain has TRBV5-6 and TRBJ2-3; 9 bases line up with TRBD2. The CDR3 runs to 16 residues. Trimming at V came to 2 bases and at J to 2 bases, leaving 6 bases not matched to a gene. CDR1 is SGHDT and CDR2 is YYEEEE in the germline V gene. For the CDR3, the DNA is TGTGCCAGCAGCTTTCCTAGCGGGGCGCCCACAGATACGCAGTATTTT. Its protein is CASSFPSGAPTDTQYF.

V and J are TRBV7-2 and TRBJ2-1; 11 bases fit TRBD2. Per germline, CDR1 SGHTA and CDR2 FQGNSA. The CDR3 is made up of 16 amino acids. Losses at the gene ends were 5 bases for V and 4 bases for J; bases not matched to a gene: 7. CDR3 nucleotide sequence: TGTGCCAGCAGCCTACTAGCGGGGGACACATACAATGAGCAGTTCTTC. This translates into CASSLLAGDTYNEQFF.

The rearrangement joins TRBV30 to TRBJ2-7; 11 bases match TRBD2. The CDR3 totals 15 residues. The germline gives CDR1 GTSNPN, CDR2 SVGIG (reference sequence). Germline trimming cut 5 bases from V and 3 bases from J; bases unmatched to any gene: 9. Written as DNA, the CDR3 is TGTGCCTGGGGTGGGTTGGGACTAGCGGACTACGAGCAGTACTTC. Its translation is CAWGGLGLADYEQYF.

This clone was seen once. The V and J genes are TRBV10-2 and TRBJ1-2; a possible D gene is TRBD1 (6 bases). The V and J ends lost 6 bases and 7 bases respectively, with 15 bases between them. The CDR3 runs 13 residues. Germline CDR1 WSHSY, CDR2 SAAADI. DNA of the CDR3: TGCGCCAGCAGAGTACAGGGAGGAAGTGGCTACACCTTC. Translating it yields CASRVQGGSGYTF.

The chain couples TRBV6-4 to TRBJ1-2; D might be TRBD1 (5 bases). V shed 2 bases and J shed 4 bases, with 14 bases lying between them. Germline lookup yields CDR1 MRHNA and CDR2 SNTAGT. The CDR3 contains 15 residues. The CDR3: CASSDGTGAAYGYTF. The CDR3 DNA sequence: TGTGCCAGCAGTGACGGGACGGGAGCGGCCTATGGCTACACCTTC.

This clone was seen only once. The chain is built from TRBV7-8 and TRBJ1-2; D not resolved. CDR1 and CDR2 (germline): SGHVS, FQNEAQ. The CDR3 spans 13 residues. V shed 4 bases and J shed 1 base, with 7 bases lying between them. The CDR3: CASSYRDNYGYTF. Written as DNA, the CDR3 is TGTGCCAGCAGCTATAGGGATAACTATGGCTACACCTTC.

This chain connects TRBV5-5 to TRBJ1-1, with a possible D match to TRBD1 (6 bases). The CDR3 is 16 residues long. Trimming pared 5 bases from V and 5 bases from J, leaving 22 bases between. Germline CDR1 reads SGHKS; CDR2 reads YYEKEE (reference sequence). This chain's CDR3 is CASRYLPAGQGTEAFF. The CDR3 coding sequence is TGTGCCAGCAGATACCTTCCCGCAGGCCAGGGGACTGAAGCTTTCTTT.

The chain carries TRBV18 and TRBJ2-4; possibly TRBD1 or TRBD2 for D (5 bases each). The ends were cut back, 2 bases at V and 8 bases at J, with 13 bases in the middle. The V gene's germline CDR1 is KGHSH and CDR2 LQKENI. The CDR3 length is 14 residues. The CDR3 sequence: CASSPGGVGYIQYF. DNA for the CDR3: TGTGCCAGCTCACCAGGGGGAGTGGGGTACATTCAGTACTTC.

The table lists this clone with a count of one. J is TRBJ2-7 and V is TRBV4-1; 7 bases match TRBD1. This CDR3 comprises 15 residues. Germline assignment: CDR1 MGHRA and CDR2 YSYEKL. The ends lost 4 bases at V and 3 bases at J; junction bases unmatched: 9. In nucleotides, the CDR3 is TGCGCCAGCAGCCGCCCGGGACAGCTAAACTACGAGCAGTACTTC. This codes for CASSRPGQLNYEQYF.

The V call is TRBV14, the J call TRBJ2-1, with a weak D call TRBD2 (6 bases). The CDR3 has 14 residues. V dropped 5 bases and J dropped 15 bases, with 23 bases sitting between them. Germline V gives CDR1 SGHDN, CDR2 FVKESK. CDR3 residues: CASSYFVDGTQPFF. The CDR3 DNA sequence: TGTGCCAGCAGCTACTTCGTAGACGGGACTCAACCGTTCTTC.

The chain joins TRBV11-3 to TRBJ1-2; D is unresolved. V lost 1 base and J 0 bases, leaving 9 bases between the germline ends. The CDR3 has 15 residues. The germline gives CDR1 SGHNT, CDR2 YENEEA. CDR3 protein: CASSLVGVTNYGYTF. The DNA of the CDR3 is TGTGCCAGCAGCTTAGTCGGGGTCACTAACTATGGCTACACCTTC.

V gene TRBV10-2 combines with J gene TRBJ1-2; D gene uncertain. Germline V CDR1 and CDR2: WSHSY, SAAADI. The CDR3 covers 11 residues. V was pared by 4 bases and J by 4 bases, with 4 bases between. CDR3 loop: CASSGGYGYTF. The CDR3 bases are TGCGCCAGCAGTGGGGGCTATGGCTACACCTTC.

This clone appeared once. The V call is TRBV15, the J call TRBJ1-2; D gene uncertain. This CDR3 contains 15 residues. Trimming stripped 0 bases from V and 6 bases from J, with 14 bases between. Germline V gene sequence: CDR1 LNHNV, CDR2 YYDKDF (reference sequence). The CDR3 DNA sequence: TGTGCCACCAGCAGAGACTTAGTGAAGGGAAATGGCTACACCTTC. Its translation: CATSRDLVKGNGYTF.

About this clone itself: Other DNA sequences in the sample encode the same CDR3. The chain employs TRBV4-3 and TRBJ2-2; 8 positions match TRBD2. This CDR3 region has 16 residues. The ends lost 0 bases at V and 6 bases at J; junction bases unmatched: 6. Germline V gene lookup returns CDR1 LGHNA and CDR2 YSLEER. The CDR3: CASSQDWRGAAGELFF. The CDR3 bases are TGCGCCAGCAGCCAAGATTGGCGGGGGGCGGCCGGGGAGCTGTTTTTT.